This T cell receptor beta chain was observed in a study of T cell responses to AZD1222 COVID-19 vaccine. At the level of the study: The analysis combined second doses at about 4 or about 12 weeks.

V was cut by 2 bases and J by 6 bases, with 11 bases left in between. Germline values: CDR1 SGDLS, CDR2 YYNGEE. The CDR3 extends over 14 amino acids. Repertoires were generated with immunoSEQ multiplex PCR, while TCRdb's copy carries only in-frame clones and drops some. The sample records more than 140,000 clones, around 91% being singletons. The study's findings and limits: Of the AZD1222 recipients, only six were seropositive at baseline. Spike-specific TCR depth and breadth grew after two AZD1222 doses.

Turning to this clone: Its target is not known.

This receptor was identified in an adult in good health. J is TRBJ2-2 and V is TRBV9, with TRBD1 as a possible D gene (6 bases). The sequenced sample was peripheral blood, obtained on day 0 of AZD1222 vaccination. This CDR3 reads CASSVTGLAGELFF. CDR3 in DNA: TGTGCCAGCAGCGTTACAGGGCTCGCCGGGGAGCTGTTTTTT. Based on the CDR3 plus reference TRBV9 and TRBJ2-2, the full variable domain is DSGVTQTPKHLITATGQRVTLRCSPRSGDLSVYWYQQSLDQGLQFLIQYYNGEERAKGNILERFSAQQFPDLHSELNLSSLELGDSALYFCASSVTGLAGELFFGEGSRLTVL.